The clone carrying this T cell receptor (beta chain) was counted at least ten times. Its antigen remains unidentified. TCRdb re-analysed the reads in MiXCR, keeping a single row per CDR3 protein. The sample carries about 180,000 distinct CDR3 sequences, roughly 15% recorded once. This CDR3 is built from 18 residues. V gave up 0 bases and J gave up 3 bases, with 18 bases separating them. Germline V gene data show CDR1 as MNHNY and CDR2 as SVGAGI (reference sequence). The data were obtained in a study of T cell repertoires in cytomegalovirus infection. Study-level results: The response measured ex vivo was dominated by TCR beta clonotypes (HLA-C-restricted and CMV-specific). CMV carriers with the relevant HLA were identified by cumulative public TCR beta family frequency.

The sample consisted of CD8+ T cells from PBMCs. The chain joins TRBV6-6 to TRBJ2-1, with D maybe TRBD2 (8 bases). The clonotype was recovered from a human donor in good health (CMV status not recorded). Some clones in this sample may be carry-over from other donors' samples. The CDR3 loop reads CASSYSEGAGGNYNEQFF. The CDR3 DNA sequence: TGTGCCAGCAGTTACTCGGAGGGGGCGGGGGGTAACTACAATGAGCAGTTCTTC.